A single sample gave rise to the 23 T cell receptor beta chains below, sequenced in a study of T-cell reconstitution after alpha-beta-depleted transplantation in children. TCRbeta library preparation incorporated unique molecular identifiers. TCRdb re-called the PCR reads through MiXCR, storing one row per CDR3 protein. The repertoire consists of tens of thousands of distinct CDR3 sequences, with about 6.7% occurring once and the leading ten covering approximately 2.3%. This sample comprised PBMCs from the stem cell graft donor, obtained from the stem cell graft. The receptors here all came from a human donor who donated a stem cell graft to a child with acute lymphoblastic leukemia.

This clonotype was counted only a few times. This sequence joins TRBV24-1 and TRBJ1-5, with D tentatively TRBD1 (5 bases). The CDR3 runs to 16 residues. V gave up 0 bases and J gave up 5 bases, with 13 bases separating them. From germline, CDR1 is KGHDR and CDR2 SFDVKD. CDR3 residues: CATSDLGHISHQPQHF. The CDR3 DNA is TGTGCCACCAGTGATTTGGGACACATCTCGCATCAGCCCCAGCATTTT.

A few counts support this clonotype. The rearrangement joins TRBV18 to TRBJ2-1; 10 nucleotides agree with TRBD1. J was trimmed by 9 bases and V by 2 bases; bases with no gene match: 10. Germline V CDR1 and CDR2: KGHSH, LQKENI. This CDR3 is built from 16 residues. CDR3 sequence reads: CASSPDRTGGRSEQFF. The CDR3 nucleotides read TGTGCCAGCTCACCAGATAGGACAGGGGGTAGGAGTGAGCAGTTCTTC.

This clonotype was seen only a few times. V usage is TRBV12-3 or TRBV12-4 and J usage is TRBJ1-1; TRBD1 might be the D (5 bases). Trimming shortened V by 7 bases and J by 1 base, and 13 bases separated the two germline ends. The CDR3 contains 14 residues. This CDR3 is CASTLGGRNTEAFF. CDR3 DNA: TGTGCCAGCACCTTGGGGGGTCGGAACACTGAAGCTTTCTTT.

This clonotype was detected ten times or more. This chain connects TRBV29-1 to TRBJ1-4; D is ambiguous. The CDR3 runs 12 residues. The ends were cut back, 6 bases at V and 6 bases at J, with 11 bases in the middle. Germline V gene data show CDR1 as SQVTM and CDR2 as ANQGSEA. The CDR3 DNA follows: TGCAGCGTGCTGGGAGCCGATGAAAAACTGTTTTTT. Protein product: CSVLGADEKLFF.

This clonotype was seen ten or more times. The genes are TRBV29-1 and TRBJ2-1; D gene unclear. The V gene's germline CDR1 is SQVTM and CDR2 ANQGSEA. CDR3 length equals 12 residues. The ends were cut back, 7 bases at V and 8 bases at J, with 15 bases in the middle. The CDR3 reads CSDLDQRDEQFF. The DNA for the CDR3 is TGCAGCGACCTCGATCAACGCGATGAGCAGTTCTTC.

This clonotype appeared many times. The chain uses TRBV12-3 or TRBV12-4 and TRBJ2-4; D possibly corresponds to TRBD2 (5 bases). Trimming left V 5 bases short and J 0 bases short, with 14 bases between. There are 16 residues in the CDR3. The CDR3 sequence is CASSHPADLAKNIQYF. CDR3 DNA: TGTGCCAGCAGTCACCCAGCGGACCTAGCCAAAAACATTCAGTACTTC.

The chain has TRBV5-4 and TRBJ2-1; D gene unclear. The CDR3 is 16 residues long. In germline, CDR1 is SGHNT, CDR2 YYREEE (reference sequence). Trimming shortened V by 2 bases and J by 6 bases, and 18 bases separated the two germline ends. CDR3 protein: CASSLPLAVGGNEQFF. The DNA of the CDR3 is TGTGCCAGCAGCTTACCCTTAGCAGTTGGTGGCAATGAGCAGTTCTTC. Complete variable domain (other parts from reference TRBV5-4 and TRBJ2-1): ETGVTQSPTHLIKTRGQQVTLRCSSQSGHNTVSWYQQALGQGPQFIFQYYREEENGRGNFPPRFSGLQFPNYSSELNVNALELDDSALYLCASSLPLAVGGNEQFFGPGTRLTVL.

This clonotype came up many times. The CDR3 here is CASSPKLPGQQAYEQYF. CDR3 coding DNA: TGTGCCAGCAGCCCAAAACTCCCGGGACAGCAAGCCTACGAGCAGTACTTC. This rearrangement joins TRBV7-9 to TRBJ2-7; 7 positions match TRBD1. The junction had 15 bases not matched to a gene; V was cut back by 5 bases and J by 2 bases. CDR1 is SEHNR and CDR2 is FQNEAQ in the germline V gene (reference sequence). The CDR3 length is 17 residues.

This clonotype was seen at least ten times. CDR3 residues: CSAREERQGLLGNNEQFF. The CDR3 DNA sequence: TGCAGTGCTAGAGAAGAACGGCAGGGATTATTGGGGAACAATGAGCAGTTCTTC. J is TRBJ2-1 and V is TRBV20-1; maybe TRBD1 (5 bases). The CDR3 is made up of 18 amino acids. Per the germline V gene, CDR1 is DFQATT and CDR2 is SNEGSKA (reference sequence). The ends were cut back, 0 bases at V and 5 bases at J, with 23 bases in the middle.

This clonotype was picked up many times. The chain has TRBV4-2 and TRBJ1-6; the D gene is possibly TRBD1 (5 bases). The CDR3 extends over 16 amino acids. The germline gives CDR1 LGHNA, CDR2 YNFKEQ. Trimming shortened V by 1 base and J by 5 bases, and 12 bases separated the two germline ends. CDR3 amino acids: CASSQAGRSHNSPLHF. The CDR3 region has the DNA TGTGCCAGCAGCCAAGCGGGACGGTCCCATAATTCACCCCTCCACTTT.

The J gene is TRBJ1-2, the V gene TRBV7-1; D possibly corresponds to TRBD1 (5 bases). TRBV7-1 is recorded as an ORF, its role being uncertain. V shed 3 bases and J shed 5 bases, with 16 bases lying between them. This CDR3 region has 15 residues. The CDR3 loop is CASSSSPTEGYGYTF. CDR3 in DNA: TGTGCCAGCAGCTCCAGTCCGACGGAGGGGTATGGCTACACCTTC.

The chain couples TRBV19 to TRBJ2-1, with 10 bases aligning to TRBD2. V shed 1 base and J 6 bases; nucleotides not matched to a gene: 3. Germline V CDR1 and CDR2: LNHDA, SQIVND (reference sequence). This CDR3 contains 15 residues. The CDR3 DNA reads TGTGCCAGTAGTATAGTAAGCGGGGGGGCCAATGAGCAGTTCTTC. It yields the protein CASSIVSGGANEQFF.

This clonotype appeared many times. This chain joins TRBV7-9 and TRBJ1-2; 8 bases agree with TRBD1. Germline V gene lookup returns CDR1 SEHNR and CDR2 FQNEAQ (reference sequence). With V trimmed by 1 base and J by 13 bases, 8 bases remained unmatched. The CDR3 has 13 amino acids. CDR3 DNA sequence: TGTGCCAGCAGCTTAGAAACAGGGGGGAGACTCACCTTC. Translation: CASSLETGGRLTF.

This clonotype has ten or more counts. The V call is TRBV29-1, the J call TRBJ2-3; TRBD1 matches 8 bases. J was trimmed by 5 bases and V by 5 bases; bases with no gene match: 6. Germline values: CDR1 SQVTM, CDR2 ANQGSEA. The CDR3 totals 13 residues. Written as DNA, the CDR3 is TGCAGCGTTCCGGGACAGGATCTAGATACGCAGTATTTT. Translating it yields CSVPGQDLDTQYF.

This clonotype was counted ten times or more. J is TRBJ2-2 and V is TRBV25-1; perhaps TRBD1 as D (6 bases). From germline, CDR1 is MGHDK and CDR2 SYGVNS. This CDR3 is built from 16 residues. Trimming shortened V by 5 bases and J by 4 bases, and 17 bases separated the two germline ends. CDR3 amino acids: CASSTNTGTRTGELFF. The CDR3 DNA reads TGTGCCAGCAGTACTAACACAGGGACGCGCACCGGGGAGCTGTTTTTT.

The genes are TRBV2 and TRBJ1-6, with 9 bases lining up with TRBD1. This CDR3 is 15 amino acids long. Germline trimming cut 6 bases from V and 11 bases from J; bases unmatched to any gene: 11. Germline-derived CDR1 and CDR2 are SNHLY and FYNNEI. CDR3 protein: CASRDTGTGMPPLHF. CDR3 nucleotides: TGTGCCAGCAGGGACACCGGGACAGGGATGCCACCCCTCCACTTT.

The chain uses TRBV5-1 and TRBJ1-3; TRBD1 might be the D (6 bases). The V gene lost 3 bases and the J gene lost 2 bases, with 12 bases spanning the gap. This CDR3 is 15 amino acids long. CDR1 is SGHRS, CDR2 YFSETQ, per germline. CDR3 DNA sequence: TGCGCCAGCAGCTCTACAGGGAAACCTGGAAACACCATATATTTT. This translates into CASSSTGKPGNTIYF.

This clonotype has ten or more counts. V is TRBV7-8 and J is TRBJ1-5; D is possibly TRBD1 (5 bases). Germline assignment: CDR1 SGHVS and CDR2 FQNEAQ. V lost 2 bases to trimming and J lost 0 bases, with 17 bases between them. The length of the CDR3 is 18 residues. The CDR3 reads CASSLRDGISYSNQPQHF. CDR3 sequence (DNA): TGTGCCAGCAGCTTAAGGGACGGTATAAGTTATAGCAATCAGCCCCAGCATTTT.

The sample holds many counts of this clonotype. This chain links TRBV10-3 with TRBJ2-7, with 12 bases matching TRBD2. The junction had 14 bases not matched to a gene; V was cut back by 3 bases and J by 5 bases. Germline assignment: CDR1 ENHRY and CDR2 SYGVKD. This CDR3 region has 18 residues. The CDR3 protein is CAISEMGLAGPFPDEQYF. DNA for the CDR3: TGTGCCATCAGTGAAATGGGACTAGCGGGTCCCTTTCCCGACGAGCAGTACTTC.

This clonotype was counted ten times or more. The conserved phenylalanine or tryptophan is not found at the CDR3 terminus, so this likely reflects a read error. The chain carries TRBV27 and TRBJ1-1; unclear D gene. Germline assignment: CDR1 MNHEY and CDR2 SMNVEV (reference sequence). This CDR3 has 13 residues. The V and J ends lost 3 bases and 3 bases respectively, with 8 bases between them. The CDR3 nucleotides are TGTGCCAGCAGTTTTGGGAGGTACACTGAAGCTTTCTTA. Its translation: CASSFGRYTEAFL.

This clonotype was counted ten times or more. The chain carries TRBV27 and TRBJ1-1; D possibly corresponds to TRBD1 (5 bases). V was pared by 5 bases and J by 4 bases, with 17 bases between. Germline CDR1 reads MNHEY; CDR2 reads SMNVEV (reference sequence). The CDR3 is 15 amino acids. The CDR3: CASSTLRGGSTEAFF. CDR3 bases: TGTGCCAGCAGTACCCTGAGGGGTGGGTCCACTGAAGCTTTCTTT.

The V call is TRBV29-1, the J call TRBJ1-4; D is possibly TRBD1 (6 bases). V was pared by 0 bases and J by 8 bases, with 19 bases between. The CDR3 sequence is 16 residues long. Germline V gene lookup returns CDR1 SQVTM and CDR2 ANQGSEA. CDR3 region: CSVEEAEGGFREKLFF. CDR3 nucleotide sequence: TGCAGCGTTGAAGAAGCGGAGGGGGGGTTTAGGGAAAAACTGTTTTTT.

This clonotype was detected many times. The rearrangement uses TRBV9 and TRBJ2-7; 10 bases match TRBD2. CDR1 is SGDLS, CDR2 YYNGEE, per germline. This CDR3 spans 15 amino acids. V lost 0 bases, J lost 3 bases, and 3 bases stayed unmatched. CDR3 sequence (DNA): TGTGCCAGCAGCGTAGAGGCTAGCGGGAGCTACGAGCAGTACTTC. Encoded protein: CASSVEASGSYEQYF.